This section outlines one TCR beta chain sequence together with its context. What it recognizes is unknown. This sample is part of a study of graft-versus-host responses after intestinal transplantation. About the study: As for transplant type, recipients had multivisceral, liver-intestinal, or isolated intestinal grafts. Following induction with anti-thymocyte globulin, all recipients were given tacrolimus and steroids for about 3 years.

General study findings and limits: Recipient marrow harbored GvH clones, some of which surfaced first in ileum or blood.

Libraries were prepared by immunoSEQ multiplex PCR; TCRdb keeps only in-frame clonotypes and omits some of them. The sample lists about 50,000 clones, nearly 95% seen once, with about 2.5% in the top ten. The source material was unstimulated CD4+ T cells sorted from spleen or lymph node cells, sampled before transplant. The sequence derives from a human donor who was the organ donor for an intestinal transplant.

In DNA, the CDR3 is TGTGCCAGCAGCTTGGGTCTAGCGGGAGCCGCGAACACCGGGGAGCTGTTTTTT. Protein product: CASSLGLAGAANTGELFF. The chain links TRBV5-6 to TRBJ2-2, with 10 bases fitting TRBD2. With 0 bases clipped from V and 0 bases from J, the junction kept 5 bases outside the gene matches. Germline V CDR1 and CDR2: SGHDT, YYEEEE. The CDR3 covers 18 residues.